The rows below give T cell receptor beta chains drawn from one sample of a study of cytomegalovirus exposure and HLA in healthy donors. The protocol was immunoSEQ multiplex PCR, while the TCRdb copy is restricted to in-frame clones and leaves out a portion. The sample includes 150,000 to 200,000 clones, 79% of them seen just once. The sequenced material came from PBMCs. The origin of the receptors is a woman in her fifties or sixties in good health and CMV-seronegative. Each CDR3 is given with its conserved first and last residue. Fields, in order: clone size, J gene, V gene, D gene, CDR3 DNA, CDR3 protein. The D gene is left open where the match is weak. The size entry is marked missing in some rows and otherwise reads once, few, many or a size class.

size: -
J: TRBJ2-7
V: TRBV4-2
D: -
DNA: TGTGCCAGCAGCCAAGACAGGGACTACGAGCAGTACTTC
CDR3: CASSQDRDYEQYF

size: -
J: TRBJ1-2
V: TRBV18
D: -
DNA: TGTGCCAGCTCACTGGAGAATGGCTACACCTTC
CDR3: CASSLENGYTF

size: -
J: TRBJ2-7
V: TRBV7-6
D: TRBD1
DNA: TGTGCCAGCAGCCCCCACAGGGGGGAGCAGTACTTC
CDR3: CASSPHRGEQYF

size: -
J: TRBJ2-2
V: TRBV30
D: TRBD2
DNA: TGTGCCTGGAGGAAAAGCGGGGGTAGGGCCGGGGAGCTGTTTTTT
CDR3: CAWRKSGGRAGELFF

size: -
J: TRBJ2-3
V: TRBV15
D: TRBD1
DNA: TGTGCCACCAGCAGAGAGCAGGGGGGCACAGATACGCAGTATTTT
CDR3: CATSREQGGTDTQYF

size: -
J: TRBJ2-3
V: TRBV30
D: TRBD1
DNA: TGTGCCTGGAGTAAGGGACAGGGGATGGCAGATACGCAGTATTTT
CDR3: CAWSKGQGMADTQYF

size: -
J: TRBJ1-1
V: TRBV27
D: -
DNA: TGTGCCAGCATGGGGGCAGGGGTTATTGCTGAAGCTTTCTTT
CDR3: CASMGAGVIAEAFF

size: few
J: TRBJ2-3
V: TRBV2
D: TRBD1
DNA: TGTGCCAGCAGTCTCACGGACAGGGTCCGCACAGATACGCAGTATTTT
CDR3: CASSLTDRVRTDTQYF

size: -
J: TRBJ2-1
V: TRBV9
D: -
DNA: TGTGCCAGCAGCGTAGCTGCAGAACCTTACAATGAGCAGTTCTTC
CDR3: CASSVAAEPYNEQFF

size: -
J: TRBJ2-3
V: TRBV27
D: -
DNA: TGTGCCAGCACCCGACTTGGGAGTGCGCAGTATTTT
CDR3: CASTRLGSAQYF

size: few
J: TRBJ1-5
V: TRBV5-1
D: -
DNA: TGCGCCAGCAGCTTGGCCGGGAATCAGCCCCAGCATTTT
CDR3: CASSLAGNQPQHF

size: -
J: TRBJ1-3
V: TRBV5-6
D: -
DNA: TGTGCCAGCAGCCCCAACGGAAAGGGGAAAGCTGGAAACACCATATATTTT
CDR3: CASSPNGKGKAGNTIYF

size: -
J: TRBJ2-5
V: TRBV11-3
D: -
DNA: TGTGCCAGCAGCGCGAGAGGACAATTTTCAGAGACCCAGTACTTC
CDR3: CASSARGQFSETQYF

size: -
J: TRBJ2-2
V: TRBV29-1
D: TRBD1
DNA: TGCAGCGTCCGTTCGACAGGGCTGAACACCGGGGAGCTGTTTTTT
CDR3: CSVRSTGLNTGELFF

size: -
J: TRBJ1-3
V: TRBV6-5
D: -
DNA: TGTGCCAGCAGTTACAGTCTGGGCTTCTCTGGAAACACCATATATTTT
CDR3: CASSYSLGFSGNTIYF

size: -
J: TRBJ2-2
V: TRBV2
D: -
DNA: TGTGCCAGCGGCAGCAGGGTTACCGGGGAGCTGTTTTTT
CDR3: CASGSRVTGELFF

size: -
J: TRBJ2-6
V: TRBV10-2
D: TRBD1
DNA: TGCGCCAGCACATGGGACAGGGGGAATTCTGGGGCCAACGTCCTGACTTTC
CDR3: CASTWDRGNSGANVLTF

size: -
J: TRBJ1-1
V: TRBV15
D: -
DNA: TGTGCCACCAGCAGCACAGGTTTCACTGAAGCTTTCTTT
CDR3: CATSSTGFTEAFF

size: -
J: TRBJ1-6
V: TRBV28
D: -
DNA: TGTGCCAGCAGTCCGTTGGGGGGATCCAATTCACCCCTCCACTTT
CDR3: CASSPLGGSNSPLHF

size: -
J: TRBJ2-4
V: TRBV4-3
D: -
DNA: TGCGTCAGCAGCCAAACAAACGGGAAAAACATTCAGTACTTC
CDR3: CVSSQTNGKNIQYF

size: -
J: TRBJ2-7
V: TRBV5-6
D: -
DNA: TGTGCCAGCAGCCCAGGGGGAGGATACGAGCAGTACTTC
CDR3: CASSPGGGYEQYF

size: once
J: TRBJ1-5
V: TRBV7-2
D: -
DNA: TGTGCCAGCAGCTTAGGTTCGGGGGGGAGGCAGCCCCAGCATTTT
CDR3: CASSLGSGGRQPQHF

size: -
J: TRBJ1-3
V: TRBV7-6
D: -
DNA: TGTGCCAGCAGCTCCTCCCCTTCGAGCTCTGGAAACACCATATATTTT
CDR3: CASSSSPSSSGNTIYF

size: -
J: TRBJ1-2
V: TRBV7-2
D: TRBD1
DNA: TGTGCCAGCAGCTTAGATGGGACAGGGGTGGCTGGCTACACCTTC
CDR3: CASSLDGTGVAGYTF

size: -
J: TRBJ1-1
V: TRBV5-1
D: TRBD1
DNA: TGCGCCAGCAGCCTGACAGGGGCCATGAACACTGAAGCTTTCTTT
CDR3: CASSLTGAMNTEAFF

size: -
J: TRBJ2-2
V: TRBV25-1
D: TRBD2
DNA: TGTGCCAGCAGTGTGCCTAGCGGGAGGGCGCGAGAGGAGCTGTTTTTT
CDR3: CASSVPSGRAREELFF

size: few
J: TRBJ1-1
V: TRBV28
D: -
DNA: TGTGCCAGCAGTTTAGGAGGGGCGCGTCCGACTGAAGCTTTCTTT
CDR3: CASSLGGARPTEAFF

size: few
J: TRBJ1-5
V: TRBV28
D: -
DNA: TGTGCCAGCAGTTTATGGAGTGGAGGTCAGCCCCAGCATTTT
CDR3: CASSLWSGGQPQHF

size: -
J: TRBJ2-1
V: TRBV5-1
D: TRBD2
DNA: TGCGCCAGCAGCCATACAGGGACTAGCGGGAACAATGAGCAGTTCTTC
CDR3: CASSHTGTSGNNEQFF

size: -
J: TRBJ1-4
V: TRBV5-1
D: -
DNA: TGCGCCAGCAGTACGGCGGGAGGGAGGAATGAAAAACTGTTTTTT
CDR3: CASSTAGGRNEKLFF

size: -
J: TRBJ2-7
V: TRBV6-1
D: -
DNA: TGTGCCAGCGTGTCAGATCCCTACGAGCAGTACTTC
CDR3: CASVSDPYEQYF

size: -
J: TRBJ1-1
V: TRBV28
D: TRBD1
DNA: TGTGCCAGCAGTTTATTGCAGGGGGGAGCTTTCTTT
CDR3: CASSLLQGGAFF

size: -
J: TRBJ2-5
V: TRBV14
D: TRBD1
DNA: TGTGCCAGCCCGAGGACAGGAGCTTACCAAGAGACCCAGTACTTC
CDR3: CASPRTGAYQETQYF

size: -
J: TRBJ2-7
V: TRBV11-2
D: TRBD2
DNA: TGTGCCAGCAGCTGGGGGGCAGGACTAGCGGGGGGTAGCTCCTACGAGCAGTACTTC
CDR3: CASSWGAGLAGGSSYEQYF

size: -
J: TRBJ2-7
V: TRBV7-8
D: -
DNA: TGTGCCAGCAGTGCACAGGACTACGAGCAGTACTTC
CDR3: CASSAQDYEQYF

size: -
J: TRBJ2-7
V: TRBV6-5
D: TRBD1
DNA: TGTGCCAGCAGGCGGGACAGGGTCTACGAGCAGTACTTC
CDR3: CASRRDRVYEQYF

size: few
J: TRBJ2-5
V: TRBV7-2
D: -
DNA: TGTGCCAGCAGCCCAGCACAGACCCAAGAGACCCAGTACTTC
CDR3: CASSPAQTQETQYF

size: -
J: TRBJ2-5
V: TRBV25-1
D: TRBD1
DNA: TGTGCCAGCAGTGAATGGACAGGGGCTACGGAGACCCAGTACTTC
CDR3: CASSEWTGATETQYF

size: -
J: TRBJ2-2
V: TRBV19
D: TRBD2
DNA: TGTGCCAGTAGTATAGGGCGGGGGTCGTACACCGGGGAGCTGTTTTTT
CDR3: CASSIGRGSYTGELFF

size: few
J: TRBJ2-7
V: TRBV19
D: TRBD2
DNA: TGTGCCAGTAGTACCGGGACTAGCGTCTACGAGCAGTACTTC
CDR3: CASSTGTSVYEQYF

size: -
J: TRBJ2-7
V: TRBV5-1
D: -
DNA: TGCGCCAGCAGCTTGGGACAGAGCTACGAGCAGTACTTC
CDR3: CASSLGQSYEQYF

size: -
J: TRBJ2-1
V: TRBV5-1
D: TRBD2
DNA: TGCGCCAGCAGCATCCGACTAGCGGGAGTCTATGAGCAGTTCTTC
CDR3: CASSIRLAGVYEQFF

size: -
J: TRBJ1-5
V: TRBV7-2
D: -
DNA: TGTGCCAGCAGCCCGAGGCGGGGTTGGGAGCAGCCCCAGCATTTT
CDR3: CASSPRRGWEQPQHF

size: few
J: TRBJ2-7
V: TRBV19
D: TRBD2
DNA: TGTGCCAGTAGTATGGCCGGACTAGCGGGAGGATCCCCCTACGAGCAGTACTTC
CDR3: CASSMAGLAGGSPYEQYF

size: once
J: TRBJ1-6
V: TRBV7-2
D: TRBD1
DNA: TGTGCCAGCAGCTTAGTAGGGGGCAATTCACCCCTCCACTTT
CDR3: CASSLVGGNSPLHF